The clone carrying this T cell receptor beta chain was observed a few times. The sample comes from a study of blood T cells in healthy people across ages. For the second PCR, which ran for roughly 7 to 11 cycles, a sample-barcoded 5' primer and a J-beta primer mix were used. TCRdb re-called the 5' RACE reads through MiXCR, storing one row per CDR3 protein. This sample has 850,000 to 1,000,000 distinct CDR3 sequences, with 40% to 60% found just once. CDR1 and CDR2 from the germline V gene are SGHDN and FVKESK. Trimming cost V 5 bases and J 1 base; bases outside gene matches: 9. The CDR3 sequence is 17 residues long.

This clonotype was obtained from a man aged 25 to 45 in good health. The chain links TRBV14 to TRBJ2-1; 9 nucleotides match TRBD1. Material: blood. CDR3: CASSVRDRVLSYNEQFF. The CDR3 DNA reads TGTGCCAGCAGCGTCCGGGACAGGGTTTTGTCCTACAATGAGCAGTTCTTC.